These T cell receptor beta chains were read from a single sample in a study of T cells after posttransplantation cyclophosphamide. Measured with immunoSEQ multiplex PCR; TCRdb has only the in-frame clones, and not every one. Of 17,000 or so clones listed, around 91% are singletons. The specimen comprised CD4+ T cells sorted from blood, sampled after allogeneic stem cell transplant with posttransplant cyclophosphamide. Receptors originate from a male patient aged 55 to 69 who received an allogeneic stem cell transplant from a related donor and was CMV-positive. Some of the T cells might come from the graft donor. Each CDR3 is given with its conserved first and last residue. The D gene is left open where the match is weak.

15	TRBJ2-3	NA	TRBV9	CASSVALAGTDTQYF	TGTGCCAGCAGCGTAGCGTTAGCGGGCACAGATACGCAGTATTTT
16	TRBJ2-5	TRBD1	TRBV19	CASSKGGQGYMETQYF	TGTGCCAGTTCCAAAGGGGGACAGGGGTATATGGAGACCCAGTACTTC
15	TRBJ2-7	TRBD2	TRBV6-5	CASSYGAGGKNEQYF	TGTGCCAGCAGTTACGGCGCGGGGGGGAAGAACGAGCAGTACTTC
16	TRBJ2-3	NA	TRBV7-2	CASSLEPMAGTDTQYF	TGTGCCAGCAGCTTAGAACCGATGGCGGGCACAGATACGCAGTATTTT
14	TRBJ2-7	TRBD1	TRBV6-6	CASTPRTGGYEQYF	TGTGCCAGTACACCCAGGACAGGGGGCTACGAGCAGTACTTC
18	TRBJ2-5	TRBD2	TRBV7-2	CASSLVLAGATTGEAQYF	TGTGCCAGCAGCTTAGTTCTAGCGGGGGCCACTACAGGAGAGGCCCAGTACTTC
17	TRBJ2-1	TRBD2	TRBV5-1	CASSPQPGLAGNNEQFF	TGCGCCAGCAGCCCTCAACCGGGACTAGCGGGGAACAATGAGCAGTTCTTC
14	TRBJ2-3	NA	TRBV11-3	CASSLGLATDTQYF	TGTGCCAGCAGCTTAGGCCTAGCTACAGATACGCAGTATTTT
16	TRBJ1-1	TRBD1	TRBV7-3	CASSITGGAEATEAFF	TGTGCCAGCAGCATTACAGGGGGCGCAGAGGCCACTGAAGCTTTCTTT
18	TRBJ1-1	NA	TRBV7-8	CASSLVIWRQAANTEAFF	TGTGCCAGCAGCTTAGTGATTTGGAGACAGGCGGCCAACACTGAAGCTTTCTTT
15	TRBJ2-7	NA	TRBV5-5	CASSLGTAVSYEQYF	TGTGCCAGCAGCTTGGGCACAGCCGTCTCCTACGAGCAGTACTTC
16	TRBJ1-1	NA	TRBV28	CASSLYSTRRGTEAFF	TGTGCCAGCAGTTTATACAGCACGCGAAGGGGCACTGAAGCTTTCTTT
14	TRBJ2-2	NA	TRBV9	CASSVGPNTGELFF	TGTGCCAGCAGCGTTGGCCCGAACACCGGGGAGCTGTTTTTT
18	TRBJ1-2	NA	TRBV4-2	CASSQDLVTSRFNYGYTF	TGTGCCAGCAGCCAAGACCTAGTTACCTCACGGTTTAACTATGGCTACACCTTC
17	TRBJ2-5	TRBD2	TRBV2	CASTSLAGPPRSETQYF	TGTGCCAGCACGTCACTAGCGGGGCCCCCCCGCTCAGAGACCCAGTACTTC
16	TRBJ1-2	TRBD1	TRBV12-5	CASGLNLGQGSYGYTF	TGTGCTAGTGGTTTGAATCTTGGACAGGGGAGCTATGGCTACACCTTC
14	TRBJ2-7	NA	TRBV7-2	CASSLGDTTYEQYF	TGTGCCAGCAGCTTAGGGGACACTACCTACGAGCAGTACTTC
17	TRBJ2-2	TRBD2	TRBV7-6	CASSPTSGGVFTGELFF	TGTGCCAGCAGCCCTACTAGCGGGGGGGTATTTACCGGGGAGCTGTTTTTT
17	TRBJ1-6	NA	TRBV7-2	CASSLRGQSSYNSPLHF	TGTGCCAGCAGCTTAAGAGGACAGAGCTCCTATAATTCACCCCTCCACTTT
14	TRBJ2-1	TRBD2	TRBV5-1	CASSSSGGRNEQFF	TGCGCCAGCAGCTCTAGCGGGGGGCGCAATGAGCAGTTCTTC
15	TRBJ2-1	NA	TRBV4-1	CASSQVGGAHNEQFF	TGCGCCAGCAGCCAAGTAGGCGGGGCCCACAATGAGCAGTTCTTC
18	TRBJ2-2	TRBD2	TRBV7-2	CASSHPTSGGVNTGELFF	TGTGCCAGCAGCCATCCGACTAGCGGGGGGGTCAACACCGGGGAGCTGTTTTTT
13	TRBJ1-2	NA	TRBV6-1	CASSSRTASGYTF	TGTGCCAGCAGCTCTCGGACAGCCTCCGGCTACACCTTC
15	TRBJ1-6	NA	TRBV11-2	CASSLPGGSNSPLHF	TGTGCCAGCAGCTTGCCGGGGGGCAGTAATTCACCCCTCCACTTT
13	TRBJ1-1	NA	TRBV10-3	CAITGQGNTEAFF	TGTGCCATCACAGGTCAGGGTAACACTGAAGCTTTCTTT
15	TRBJ2-3	NA	TRBV19	CASNLAEQRTDTQYF	TGTGCCAGTAATTTAGCGGAACAACGCACAGATACGCAGTATTTT
12	TRBJ2-1	NA	TRBV7-2	CASSLDSGVEFF	TGTGCCAGCAGCTTAGATTCGGGGGTGGAGTTCTTC
13	TRBJ2-5	TRBD2	TRBV7-3	CASSYRRGGTQYF	TGTGCCAGCAGTTACCGACGGGGGGGGACCCAGTACTTC
13	TRBJ1-4	NA	TRBV18	CASSPEVNEKLFF	TGTGCCAGCTCACCAGAGGTTAATGAAAAACTGTTTTTT
15	TRBJ2-7	NA	TRBV28	CASRTGGADSYEQYF	TGTGCCAGCAGGACTGGGGGGGCGGATAGCTACGAGCAGTACTTC
16	TRBJ1-1	TRBD1	TRBV6-1	CASSAPTTGSDTEAFF	TGTGCCAGCAGTGCTCCCACGACAGGGTCCGACACTGAAGCTTTCTTT